This entry lists 31 T cell receptor beta chains sequenced from one sample in a study of blood T cell repertoires in COVID-19. Here immunoSEQ multiplex PCR was the method, and the copy in TCRdb shows in-frame clones only, minus some. This table has some 280,000 clones, about 82% appearing once. Sample: peripheral blood. These receptors all stem from a woman aged 45-59 years with active or convalescent COVID-19.

The V gene is TRBV5-4, the J gene TRBJ2-5; 7 bases map to TRBD2. The J segment lost 4 bases and the V segment lost 4 bases, leaving 13 bases of the junction unmatched. The CDR3 has 16 amino acids. CDR1 and CDR2 (germline): SGHNT, YYREEE (reference sequence). CDR3 in amino acids: CASSPDGYGGGETQYF. CDR3 nucleotides: TGTGCCAGCAGCCCGGATGGATATGGGGGGGGAGAGACCCAGTACTTC.

The rearrangement links TRBV10-3 to TRBJ1-6; D not certain. Germline V gene lookup returns CDR1 ENHRY and CDR2 SYGVKD. The V end was cut by 6 bases, the J end by 3 bases, with 6 bases between. CDR3 length equals 13 residues. CDR3 DNA: TGTGCCATCAGAGCCGACTATAATTCACCCCTCCACTTT. Translation gives CAIRADYNSPLHF.

This chain links TRBV7-2 with TRBJ2-5; D uncertain. Trimming removed 1 base from V and 1 base from J, with 16 bases in between. This CDR3 comprises 17 residues. Germline loops: CDR1 SGHTA, CDR2 FQGNSA. The CDR3 sequence is CASSLVLSVFSQETQYF. The CDR3 bases are TGTGCCAGCAGCTTAGTCCTGTCTGTTTTTTCCCAAGAGACCCAGTACTTC.

This chain joins TRBV15 and TRBJ1-2; 7 bases agree with TRBD1. The J segment lost 2 bases and the V segment lost 5 bases, leaving 8 bases of the junction unmatched. The CDR3 loop spans 15 amino acids. Germline loops: CDR1 LNHNV, CDR2 YYDKDF (reference sequence). CDR3 DNA: TGTGCCACCAGCTTTGAGGCAGGGGGAAACTATGGCTACACCTTC. It translates to CATSFEAGGNYGYTF. Based on the CDR3 plus reference TRBV15 and TRBJ1-2, the full variable domain is DAMVIQNPRYQVTQFGKPVTLSCSQTLNHNVMYWYQQKSSQAPKLLFHYYDKDFNNEADTPDNFQSRRPNTSFCFLDIRSPGLGDTAMYLCATSFEAGGNYGYTFGSGTRLTVV.

This chain links TRBV9 with TRBJ1-1; possible D gene TRBD1, 6 bases. The V end was cut by 0 bases, the J end by 3 bases, with 12 bases between. CDR1 is SGDLS and CDR2 is YYNGEE in the germline V gene. The CDR3 length is 15 residues. CDR3 region: CASSVEQGAYTEAFF. The CDR3 nucleotides read TGTGCCAGCAGCGTAGAACAGGGCGCTTACACTGAAGCTTTCTTT.

The chain employs TRBV5-1 and TRBJ2-1, with 7 positions matching TRBD2. CDR3 length equals 15 residues. V lost 3 bases and J lost 0; bases outside the gene matches: 3. Germline CDR1 SGHRS, CDR2 YFSETQ. For the CDR3, the DNA is TGCGCCAGCAGCTCGGGAGGAAGCTCCTACAATGAGCAGTTCTTC. As protein: CASSSGGSSYNEQFF.

The CDR3 DNA reads as TGCAGTGCTAGTTCCCAACTAGCGGGAGTAAGGTCTTACAATGAGCAGTTCTTC. It codes for CSASSQLAGVRSYNEQFF. J is TRBJ2-1 and V is TRBV20-1; 11 nucleotides agree with TRBD2. J lost 4 bases, V lost 3 bases, and 14 bases had no gene match. The germline gives CDR1 DFQATT, CDR2 SNEGSKA (reference sequence). This CDR3 spans 18 amino acids.

The chain carries TRBV3-1 (or the pseudogene TRBV3-2) and TRBJ2-5; perhaps TRBD1 as D (5 bases). The germline gives CDR1 LGHDT, CDR2 YNNKEL (reference sequence). V was pared by 1 base and J by 7 bases, with 13 bases between. CDR3 length equals 14 residues. CDR3 loop: CASSQGRQRRTQYF. CDR3 DNA sequence: TGTGCCAGCAGCCAAGGTCGACAGAGGCGGACCCAGTACTTC.

V and J are TRBV27 and TRBJ2-7; 7 bases are a match to TRBD2. CDR3 length: 13 amino acids. Losses at the gene ends were 5 bases for V and 2 bases for J; bases not matched to a gene: 3. Germline values: CDR1 MNHEY, CDR2 SMNVEV (reference sequence). Here the CDR3 reads CASSIGLAYEQYF. In DNA, the CDR3 is TGTGCCAGCAGTATAGGACTAGCCTACGAGCAGTACTTC.

In nucleotides, the CDR3 is TGTGCCAGCAGTGAAGCGCGTAGGACTAGCGGGAGAAAGTACGAGCAGTACTTC. It encodes CASSEARRTSGRKYEQYF. The chain is built from TRBV2 and TRBJ2-7; 13 bases are a match to TRBD2. Per germline, CDR1 SNHLY and CDR2 FYNNEI. This CDR3 is built from 18 residues. J gave up 4 bases and V 0 bases, and 9 bases lay outside the gene matches.

This chain links TRBV7-3 with TRBJ2-5; 7 bases are a match to TRBD2. V gave up 6 bases and J gave up 2 bases; unmatched junction bases: 9. In germline, CDR1 is SGHTA, CDR2 FQGTGA. The CDR3 sequence is 15 residues long. CDR3 residues: CASSRGSGLQETQYF. CDR3 DNA sequence: TGTGCCAGCAGTCGGGGATCGGGACTACAAGAGACCCAGTACTTC.

This sequence joins TRBV7-2 and TRBJ2-1; D might be TRBD2 (6 bases). V was trimmed by 3 bases and J by 11 bases, leaving 17 bases between them. Looked up from germline, CDR1 is SGHTA and CDR2 is FQGNSA. CDR3 length equals 14 residues. CDR3 residues: CASSFGGDRGQQFF. In DNA form, the CDR3 reads TGTGCCAGCAGCTTCGGGGGAGACAGAGGACAGCAGTTCTTC.

This rearrangement joins TRBV19 to TRBJ2-7; TRBD1 matches at 7 bases. Germline CDR1 is LNHDA and CDR2 is SQIVND (reference sequence). The V gene end was trimmed by 5 bases and the J gene end by 2 bases; junction bases not matched to a gene: 3. The CDR3 covers 13 residues. The CDR3 DNA reads as TGTGCCAGTAGTCGGGACAGTGCCTACGAGCAGTACTTC. Encoded protein: CASSRDSAYEQYF. The whole variable domain, filled in from reference TRBV19 and TRBJ2-7, reads DGGITQSPKYLFRKEGQNVTLSCEQNLNHDAMYWYRQDPGQGLRLIYYSQIVNDFQKGDIAEGYSVSREKKESFPLTVTSAQKNPTAFYLCASSRDSAYEQYFGPGTRLTVT.

The chain combines TRBV7-9 with TRBJ1-5; 8 bases align to TRBD1. After removal of 5 bases from V and 5 bases from J, the junction contained 5 bases not matched to a gene. The germline CDR1 and CDR2 sequences are SEHNR and FQNEAQ (reference sequence). The CDR3 covers 14 residues. CDR3 nucleotide sequence: TGTGCCAGCAGCCATTCAGGGGGCGATCAGCCCCAGCATTTT. Translating gives CASSHSGGDQPQHF.

The sample holds one count of this clone. The chain combines TRBV2 with TRBJ2-3; TRBD2 is a possible D gene (6 bases). The CDR3 covers 17 residues. Trimming shortened V by 0 bases and J by 2 bases, and 15 bases separated the two germline ends. Per the germline V gene, CDR1 is SNHLY and CDR2 is FYNNEI. In DNA form, the CDR3 reads TGTGCCAGCAGTGAAGCTTTAGCGGCGGGTCACACAGATACGCAGTATTTT. Protein product: CASSEALAAGHTDTQYF.

The chain combines TRBV7-2 with TRBJ2-3; 8 positions agree with TRBD2. Unmatched junction bases numbered 6, after V lost 2 bases and J lost 2 bases. In germline, CDR1 is SGHTA, CDR2 FQGNSA. This CDR3 spans 16 amino acids. The CDR3 coding sequence is TGTGCCAGCAGCTTATGGCTAGCGGGCAACACAGATACGCAGTATTTT. This encodes CASSLWLAGNTDTQYF.

This sequence joins TRBV6-8 and TRBJ2-1; D gene ambiguous. Germline V gives CDR1 MNHGY, CDR2 SAAAGT. V was cut by 1 base and J by 8 bases, with 12 bases left in between. The CDR3 runs to 14 residues. DNA of the CDR3: TGTGCCAGCAGTTACTTGACCTACCAGGATGAGCAGTTCTTC. Its protein is CASSYLTYQDEQFF.

The chain has TRBV20-1 and TRBJ2-1; D is unresolved. The germline V gene has CDR1 DFQATT and CDR2 SNEGSKA (reference sequence). This CDR3 spans 15 amino acids. Trimming left V 3 bases short and J 5 bases short, with 17 bases between. The CDR3 coding sequence is TGCAGTGCTAGTTCGGGTAGCTTCCCTGACAATGAGCAGTTCTTC. It specifies CSASSGSFPDNEQFF.

The chain uses TRBV7-8 and TRBJ1-1; D gene uncertain. Germline V gene sequence: CDR1 SGHVS, CDR2 FQNEAQ. V dropped 1 base and J dropped 6 bases, with 9 bases sitting between them. The CDR3 has 13 amino acids. CDR3 nucleotides: TGTGCCAGCAGCTTAGGCCCCGGGGCTGAAGCTTTCTTT. Its translation: CASSLGPGAEAFF.

The chain joins TRBV19 to TRBJ1-1, with 7 bases matching TRBD1. Germline V gene lookup returns CDR1 LNHDA and CDR2 SQIVND (reference sequence). The J segment lost 8 bases and the V segment lost 2 bases, leaving 11 bases of the junction unmatched. The CDR3 has 15 residues. CDR3 sequence reads: CASSILDRAGWEAFF. DNA for the CDR3: TGTGCCAGTAGTATACTTGACAGGGCCGGTTGGGAAGCTTTCTTT.

This clone was picked up one time. This specimen includes other DNA sequences encoding the same CDR3. The gene calls are TRBV29-1 and TRBJ1-1; a possible D gene is TRBD1 (6 bases). This CDR3 contains 11 residues. Trimming cost V 7 bases and J 1 base, with 7 bases left between them. Germline CDR1 SQVTM, CDR2 ANQGSEA. The CDR3 bases are TGCAGCGCGGGACAGAACACTGAAGCTTTCTTT. Translating it yields CSAGQNTEAFF.

CDR3 sequence (DNA): TGTGCCAGCAGGGAGGTCCTTAATTCACCCCTCCACTTT. Its protein is CASREVLNSPLHF. V and J are TRBV6-5 and TRBJ1-6, with D unclear. Between the trimmed V and J ends, which lost 6 bases and 6 bases, there was a span of 9 bases. From germline, CDR1 is MNHEY and CDR2 SVGAGI. This CDR3 contains 13 residues.

This sequence joins TRBV5-1 and TRBJ2-7, with 9 nucleotides matching TRBD2. With 0 bases clipped from V and 1 base from J, the junction kept 2 bases outside the gene matches. The CDR3 consists of 15 residues. In germline, CDR1 is SGHRS, CDR2 YFSETQ. CDR3 region: CASSLVSGSSYEQYF. CDR3 nucleotides: TGCGCCAGCAGCTTGGTTAGCGGGAGTTCCTACGAGCAGTACTTC.

The rearrangement links TRBV6-5 to TRBJ2-7; a weak D match, TRBD1 (6 bases). The germline V and J ends were trimmed by 7 bases and 6 bases, with 22 bases remaining between them. Germline CDR1 MNHEY, CDR2 SVGAGI. This CDR3 is built from 15 residues. The CDR3 nucleotides read TGTGCCAGCACTCCGCCGAGGGGGACACCCCTCGAGCAGTACTTC. Translation: CASTPPRGTPLEQYF.

This chain uses TRBV7-2 with TRBJ2-3; 9 bases agree with TRBD1. The ends lost 3 bases at V and 4 bases at J; junction bases unmatched: 5. The CDR3 extends over 15 amino acids. CDR1 SGHTA and CDR2 FQGNSA come from the germline V gene. The CDR3 loop reads CASSLMGQGADTQYF. The CDR3 nucleotides are TGTGCCAGCAGCTTGATGGGACAGGGAGCAGATACGCAGTATTTT. Full variable domain (outside the CDR3, taken from reference TRBV7-2 and TRBJ2-3): GAGVSQSPSNKVTEKGKDVELRCDPISGHTALYWYRQSLGQGLEFLIYFQGNSAPDKSGLPSDRFSAERTGGSVSTLTIQRTQQEDSAVYLCASSLMGQGADTQYFGPGTRLTVL.

In this sample, this clone turned up once. The chain uses TRBV29-1 and TRBJ2-3; 7 positions match TRBD1. Germline trimming cut 4 bases from V and 2 bases from J; bases unmatched to any gene: 6. Germline V gene sequence: CDR1 SQVTM, CDR2 ANQGSEA. The CDR3 sequence is 14 residues long. The CDR3: CSVGKGAPTDTQYF. The CDR3 coding sequence is TGCAGCGTTGGTAAGGGGGCCCCCACAGATACGCAGTATTTT.

V is TRBV14 and J is TRBJ1-2; 8 bases are a match to TRBD1. The CDR3 extends over 14 amino acids. Unmatched junction bases numbered 6, after V lost 2 bases and J lost 7 bases. CDR1 is SGHDN, CDR2 FVKESK, per germline. CDR3: CASSQNAGGSGYTF. CDR3 sequence (DNA): TGTGCCAGCAGCCAAAACGCAGGGGGCTCTGGCTACACCTTC.

The gene calls are TRBV19 and TRBJ2-3; D gene uncertain. Trimming shortened V by 3 bases and J by 4 bases, and 11 bases separated the two germline ends. Germline V CDR1 and CDR2: LNHDA, SQIVND (reference sequence). The CDR3 loop spans 14 amino acids. CDR3 sequence: CASSMGRSADTQYF. The CDR3, as DNA: TGTGCCAGTAGTATGGGCCGCAGTGCAGATACGCAGTATTTT.

This chain connects TRBV11-2 to TRBJ1-1, with D uncertain. V lost 4 bases to trimming and J lost 7 bases, with 19 bases between them. Looked up from germline, CDR1 is SGHAT and CDR2 is FQNNGV. The CDR3 length is 15 residues. The CDR3 DNA reads as TGTGCCAGCAGCTCTCTCAAGGCCGGAGGCGGTGAAGCTTTCTTT. Translated: CASSSLKAGGGEAFF.

The rearrangement uses TRBV28 and TRBJ2-7, with 9 bases matching TRBD2. The CDR3 runs 14 residues. The germline gives CDR1 MDHEN, CDR2 SYDVKM. The ends lost 5 bases at V and 3 bases at J; junction bases unmatched: 5. In nucleotides, the CDR3 is TGTGCCAGCAGTCAACTAGCGGGCGTCTACGAGCAGTACTTC. Translation: CASSQLAGVYEQYF.

J is TRBJ2-3 and V is TRBV29-1; 11 bases are shared with TRBD2. The V segment lost 6 bases and the J segment 4 bases; nucleotides outside the gene matches: 9. Germline-derived CDR1 and CDR2 are SQVTM and ANQGSEA. CDR3 size: 15 residues. The CDR3 bases are TGCAGCGTCCGCCCCCGACTAGCGGGACCAGATACGCAGTATTTT. Protein: CSVRPRLAGPDTQYF.